One T cell receptor (beta chain) is described in this entry. Clones were sequenced by immunoSEQ multiplex PCR, and TCRdb holds only the in-frame ones, with some missing. Here the sample spans 50,000 or so clones, approximately 91% being singletons. The data originate from a study of T cell responses to AZD1222 COVID-19 vaccine. The CDR3 contains 16 residues. The J segment lost 4 bases and the V segment lost 6 bases, leaving 14 bases of the junction unmatched. Germline V gene sequence: CDR1 ENHRY, CDR2 SYGVKD. The source of this sequence is an adult who received the AZD1222 COVID-19 vaccine. The material sequenced was peripheral blood, taken 28 days after the second AZD1222 dose. The rearrangement joins TRBV10-3 to TRBJ1-1, with TRBD1 identical over 7 bases. As DNA, the CDR3 is TGTGCCATCAGACAAGAGACAGGGAGGTCTAGCACTGAAGCTTTCTTT. This sequence encodes CAIRQETGRSSTEAFF.